Below, 24 T cell receptor beta chains from the same sample are listed, as sequenced in a study of naive and memory T cell subsets. Treatment meaning: skin biopsy from PPD injection site in Mantoux-positive individual. An oligonucleotide containing a UMI was ligated to the 3' end of TCR cDNA. The SP2 primer and nested alpha and beta constant region primers amplified ligated cDNA in four rounds. TCRdb called the UMI-ligation and nested PCR reads again in MiXCR, with one record for every CDR3 protein. Of tens of thousands of distinct CDR3 sequences listed, roughly 6% were seen once; the top ten hold under 7.5%. The starting material was skin, obtained from a tuberculin skin test site. Receptor source: an adult in good health.

The table lists this clonotype with a few counts. V and J are TRBV6-5 and TRBJ2-7; no definite D call. Germline V gene lookup returns CDR1 MNHEY and CDR2 SVGAGI. CDR3 length equals 14 residues. Deletions cut 5 bases from V and 0 bases from J, with 11 bases between. The CDR3 DNA reads TGTGCCAGCAGTCTCAGATTCAGCTCCTACGAGCAGTACTTC. This translates into CASSLRFSSYEQYF.

This clonotype has a count of ten or more. The V call is TRBV18, the J call TRBJ1-3; no firm D call. This CDR3 is 18 amino acids long. The germline gives CDR1 KGHSH, CDR2 LQKENI. Trimming left V 3 bases short and J 2 bases short, with 20 bases between. CDR3 sequence (DNA): TGTGCCAGCTCACCCCGTAACAATCAAGGCCTCCCTGGAAACACCATATATTTT. This codes for CASSPRNNQGLPGNTIYF.

This clonotype was observed many times. The chain links TRBV4-3 to TRBJ2-1; 10 bases fit TRBD2. Unmatched junction bases numbered 4, after V lost 2 bases and J lost 6 bases. CDR1 and CDR2 from the germline V gene are LGHNA and YSLEER. This CDR3 comprises 15 residues. The CDR3 nucleotides read TGCGCCAGCAGCCAATCTAGCGGGAGCCGCAATGAGCAGTTCTTC. Amino acids: CASSQSSGSRNEQFF.

This clonotype was seen repeatedly, ten times or more. The rearrangement uses TRBV7-2 and TRBJ1-2, with TRBD1 as a possible D gene (6 bases). The CDR3 is 14 residues long. The V and J ends lost 5 bases and 8 bases respectively, with 18 bases between them. Germline-derived CDR1 and CDR2 are SGHTA and FQGNSA. For the CDR3, the DNA is TGTGCCAGCAGCCGCGACAGGCCCGCCGGAGGCTACACCTTC. It encodes CASSRDRPAGGYTF. The whole variable domain, remainder taken from reference TRBV7-2 and TRBJ1-2, is GAGVSQSPSNKVTEKGKDVELRCDPISGHTALYWYRQSLGQGLEFLIYFQGNSAPDKSGLPSDRFSAERTGGSVSTLTIQRTQQEDSAVYLCASSRDRPAGGYTFGSGTRLTVV.

This clonotype appeared many times. This rearrangement joins TRBV5-1 to TRBJ1-1; D call uncertain. Trimming cost V 3 bases and J 1 base, with 7 bases left between them. Germline V CDR1 and CDR2: SGHRS, YFSETQ. The CDR3 runs 13 residues. The CDR3 region is CASSSDGNTEAFF. CDR3 sequence (DNA): TGCGCCAGCAGCTCGGACGGGAACACTGAAGCTTTCTTT. Looking up the rest from reference TRBV5-1 and TRBJ1-1 gives the full variable domain: KAGVTQTPRYLIKTRGQQVTLSCSPISGHRSVSWYQQTPGQGLQFLFEYFSETQRNKGNFPGRFSGRQFSNSRSEMNVSTLELGDSALYLCASSSDGNTEAFFGQGTRLTVV.

This chain connects TRBV20-1 to TRBJ2-1; 16 nucleotides line up with TRBD2. Germline V lookup: CDR1 DFQATT, CDR2 SNEGSKA (reference sequence). The CDR3 has 17 amino acids. With V trimmed by 4 bases and J by 9 bases, 12 bases remained unmatched. The CDR3 DNA reads as TGCAGTGCTATCGGGCCGGGACTAGCGGGAGGGTGGAGTGAGCAGTTCTTC. This encodes CSAIGPGLAGGWSEQFF.

At least ten counts were recorded for this clonotype. This chain joins TRBV7-9 and TRBJ2-2; D is possibly TRBD1 (5 bases). Germline V gene sequence: CDR1 SEHNR, CDR2 FQNEAQ (reference sequence). There are 16 residues in the CDR3. V was pared by 3 bases and J by 5 bases, with 16 bases between. The CDR3 spells CASSLGNQGLTGELFF. CDR3 DNA: TGTGCCAGCAGCTTGGGCAACCAGGGTTTAACCGGGGAGCTGTTTTTT.

The chain is built from TRBV5-6 and TRBJ2-6; D call uncertain. This CDR3 region has 13 residues. In germline, CDR1 is SGHDT, CDR2 YYEEEE. The germline V and J ends were trimmed by 4 bases and 1 base, with 3 bases remaining between them. The CDR3 loop is CASSISGANVLTF. The CDR3 DNA sequence: TGTGCCAGCAGCATATCTGGGGCCAACGTCCTGACTTTC.

Sample share makes this clonotype medium-sized (0.01 to 0.1%). The gene calls are TRBV5-1 and TRBJ2-3, with a weak D call TRBD2 (5 bases). V shed 5 bases and J shed 2 bases, with 12 bases lying between them. The CDR3 loop spans 14 amino acids. CDR1 and CDR2 (germline): SGHRS, YFSETQ. CDR3 nucleotides: TGCGCCAGCAGGAAGGTGGAGGTCACAGATACGCAGTATTTT. Its protein is CASRKVEVTDTQYF.

CDR3 protein: CASSLRGTPSMDEQFF. In DNA form, the CDR3 reads TGTGCCAGCAGCTTGCGTGGGACCCCTTCTATGGATGAGCAGTTCTTC. The chain links TRBV7-9 to TRBJ2-1; D assignment may be TRBD1 or TRBD2 (5 bases each). The V end lost 3 bases, the J end lost 8 bases, and 20 bases lay between the germline ends. Looked up from germline, CDR1 is SEHNR and CDR2 is FQNEAQ (reference sequence). The CDR3 runs to 16 residues.

This clonotype was seen ten or more times. The J gene is TRBJ2-2, the V gene TRBV4-3, with D uncertain. The CDR3 spans 13 residues. The germline V gene has CDR1 LGHNA and CDR2 YSLEER. Between the trimmed V and J ends, which lost 0 bases and 7 bases, there was a span of 6 bases. In nucleotides, the CDR3 is TGCGCCAGCAGCCAAGACGTCATCGGGGAGCTGTTTTTT. It translates to CASSQDVIGELFF.

By frequency in the sample, this clonotype is medium-sized (0.01 to 0.1%). This chain uses TRBV5-1 with TRBJ2-1; TRBD1 agrees at 8 bases. This CDR3 comprises 15 residues. Germline CDR1 reads SGHRS; CDR2 reads YFSETQ. J gave up 8 bases and V 0 bases, and 7 bases lay outside the gene matches. The chain's CDR3 is CASSLGQGARDEQFF. The CDR3 nucleotides read TGCGCCAGCAGCTTGGGGCAGGGGGCGAGGGATGAGCAGTTCTTC.

This chain connects TRBV30 to TRBJ2-3, with 12 positions matching TRBD2. Trimming cost V 0 bases and J 6 bases; bases outside gene matches: 7. Germline V gene sequence: CDR1 GTSNPN, CDR2 SVGIG (reference sequence). This CDR3 spans 16 amino acids. CDR3 in DNA: TGTGCCTGGAGTGTAGTAGGACTAGCGGGGTACGATACGCAGTATTTT. Residues: CAWSVVGLAGYDTQYF.

There are a few counts of this clonotype. The CDR3 sequence: CASSFGGANYGYTF. In DNA form, the CDR3 reads TGTGCCAGCAGTTTCGGGGGGGCTAACTATGGCTACACCTTC. The gene calls are TRBV9 and TRBJ1-2, with a tentative D call TRBD1 (5 bases). The CDR3 consists of 14 residues. V lost 5 bases and J lost 0, with 11 bases in between. From germline, CDR1 is SGDLS and CDR2 YYNGEE.

There are a few counts of this clonotype. The CDR3 DNA reads as TGTGCCAGCAGTCCCATACGGTTCAGTTGGGACACTGAAGCTTTCTTT. Its translation is CASSPIRFSWDTEAFF. This chain joins TRBV7-9 and TRBJ1-1; no clear D gene. The CDR3 sequence is 16 residues long. Germline V gives CDR1 SEHNR, CDR2 FQNEAQ (reference sequence). V shed 6 bases and J shed 3 bases, with 20 bases lying between them.

The table lists this clonotype with many counts. The rearrangement joins TRBV7-2 to TRBJ2-1; the match to TRBD2 covers 9 bases. The J segment lost 1 base and the V segment lost 1 base, leaving 8 bases of the junction unmatched. The germline gives CDR1 SGHTA, CDR2 FQGNSA. CDR3 size: 18 residues. The CDR3 nucleotides read TGTGCCAGCAGCTTAGGACCCTGGACTAGCGTATCCTACAATGAGCAGTTCTTC. Translation: CASSLGPWTSVSYNEQFF.

This clonotype was picked up many times. The chain carries TRBV7-2 and TRBJ2-1; the D gene could be TRBD1 or TRBD2 (6 bases each). Per germline, CDR1 SGHTA and CDR2 FQGNSA. CDR3 size: 18 residues. With 1 base removed from V and 4 bases from J, the gap between germline ends came to 20 bases. The CDR3 coding sequence is TGTGCCAGCAGCTTAGGCAGGACACAGGGAGGTCGGTACAATGAGCAGTTCTTC. Its translation: CASSLGRTQGGRYNEQFF.

This clonotype was counted only a few times. This chain connects TRBV20-1 to TRBJ1-5; the D is unclear. Germline values: CDR1 DFQATT, CDR2 SNEGSKA (reference sequence). V dropped 6 bases and J dropped 3 bases, with 15 bases sitting between them. This CDR3 region has 14 residues. For the CDR3, the DNA is TGCAGTGCCCCGAAGCAGGAGAACAATCAGCCCCAGCATTTT. Protein sequence: CSAPKQENNQPQHF.

This clonotype was observed at least ten times. The rearrangement joins TRBV20-1 to TRBJ1-5; the match to TRBD1 covers 7 bases. The J segment lost 4 bases and the V segment lost 5 bases, leaving 11 bases of the junction unmatched. This CDR3 spans 15 amino acids. CDR1 is DFQATT, CDR2 SNEGSKA, per germline (reference sequence). The CDR3 region has the DNA TGCAGTGCTCCTACTTTACAGGGGCAAAATCAGCCCCAGCATTTT. This codes for CSAPTLQGQNQPQHF.

This clonotype was seen a handful of times. The genes are TRBV12-3 or TRBV12-4 and TRBJ1-2; 8 nucleotides agree with TRBD1. The CDR3 is 16 amino acids. V lost 5 bases and J lost 4; bases outside the gene matches: 12. The chain's CDR3 is CASSGEDRGEGYGYTF. The CDR3 DNA follows: TGTGCCAGCAGTGGAGAAGACAGGGGAGAGGGCTATGGCTACACCTTC.

This chain uses TRBV5-4 with TRBJ2-7, with unresolved D. V was shortened by 0 bases and J by 6 bases, with 13 bases between the two germline ends. The CDR3 runs 14 residues. Germline CDR1 reads SGHNT; CDR2 reads YYREEE (reference sequence). CDR3 loop: CASSLDESPAEQYF. CDR3 sequence (DNA): TGTGCCAGCAGCTTGGATGAATCCCCAGCCGAGCAGTACTTC.

This clonotype was seen repeatedly, ten times or more. This chain connects TRBV27 to TRBJ2-5; no firm D call. CDR3 length: 14 residues. Trimming pared 5 bases from V and 4 bases from J, leaving 14 bases between. Germline V gene sequence: CDR1 MNHEY, CDR2 SMNVEV (reference sequence). This CDR3 is CASSSSLRGETQYF. CDR3 in DNA: TGTGCCAGCAGTAGCTCCCTTCGCGGAGAGACCCAGTACTTC.

This clonotype was detected ten times or more. This chain connects TRBV6-4 to TRBJ2-2; D is uncertain. Trimming removed 6 bases from V and 7 bases from J, with 9 bases in between. The CDR3 covers 12 residues. Germline CDR1 reads MRHNA; CDR2 reads SNTAGT. The CDR3 spells CASSPARGELFF. The DNA for the CDR3 is TGTGCCAGCAGCCCTGCACGCGGGGAGCTGTTTTTT.

The sample holds a few counts of this clonotype. This chain uses TRBV6-4 with TRBJ2-1, with a possible D match to TRBD2 (6 bases). Trimming cost V 5 bases and J 6 bases, with 14 bases left between them. The CDR3 totals 14 residues. Looked up from germline, CDR1 is MRHNA and CDR2 is SNTAGT. CDR3 DNA sequence: TGTGCCAGCAGTCCGGAGGGCCTCGGCAATGAGCAGTTCTTC. Amino acids: CASSPEGLGNEQFF.